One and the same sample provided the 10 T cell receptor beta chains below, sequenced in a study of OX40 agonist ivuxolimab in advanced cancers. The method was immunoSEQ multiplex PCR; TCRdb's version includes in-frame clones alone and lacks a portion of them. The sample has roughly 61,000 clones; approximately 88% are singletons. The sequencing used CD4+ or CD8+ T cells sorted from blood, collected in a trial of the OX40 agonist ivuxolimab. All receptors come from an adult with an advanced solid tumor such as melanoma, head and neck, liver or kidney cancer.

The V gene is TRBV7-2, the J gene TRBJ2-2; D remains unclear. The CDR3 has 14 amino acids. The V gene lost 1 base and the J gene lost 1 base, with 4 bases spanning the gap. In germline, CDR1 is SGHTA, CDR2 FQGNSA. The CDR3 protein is CASSLGMNTGELFF. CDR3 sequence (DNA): TGTGCCAGCAGCTTAGGAATGAACACCGGGGAGCTGTTTTTT.

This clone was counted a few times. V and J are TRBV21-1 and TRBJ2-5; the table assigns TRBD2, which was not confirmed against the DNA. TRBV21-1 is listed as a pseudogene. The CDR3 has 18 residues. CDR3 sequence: CASEKLQREVFRQETQYF. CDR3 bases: TGTGCCAGCGAAAAGTTACAACGGGAGGTTTTCCGCCAAGAGACCCAGTACTTC.

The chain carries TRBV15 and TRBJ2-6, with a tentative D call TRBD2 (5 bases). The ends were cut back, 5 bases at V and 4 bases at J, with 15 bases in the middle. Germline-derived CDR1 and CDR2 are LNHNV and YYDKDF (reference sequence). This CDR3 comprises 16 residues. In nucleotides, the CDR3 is TGTGCCACCAGCGTTTTTGGACTTACGGGGGCCAACGTCCTGACTTTC. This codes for CATSVFGLTGANVLTF.

The CDR3 coding sequence is TGTGCCAGCAGGCCCGGAGGGAATGCCCCTGGGGCCAACGTCCTGACTTTC. Translating it yields CASRPGGNAPGANVLTF. The chain employs TRBV14 and TRBJ2-6; D perhaps matches TRBD2 (6 bases). The CDR3 sequence is 17 residues long. The V gene's germline CDR1 is SGHDN and CDR2 FVKESK. Trimming pared 6 bases from V and 2 bases from J, leaving 17 bases between.

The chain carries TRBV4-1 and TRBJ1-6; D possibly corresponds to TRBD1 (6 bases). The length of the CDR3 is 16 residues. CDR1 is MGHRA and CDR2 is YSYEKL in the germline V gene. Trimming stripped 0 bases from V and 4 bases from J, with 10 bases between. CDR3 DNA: TGCGCCAGCAGCCAAGATGAGGGGGGATATAATTCACCCCTCCACTTT. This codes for CASSQDEGGYNSPLHF.

The CDR3 sequence is CASRRTGEREQYF. CDR3 coding DNA: TGTGCCAGCAGACGGACAGGGGAACGCGAGCAGTACTTC. The rearrangement uses TRBV14 and TRBJ2-7; 9 nucleotides agree with TRBD1. Losses at the gene ends were 6 bases for V and 6 bases for J; bases not matched to a gene: 6. Germline CDR1 and CDR2: SGHDN and FVKESK. This CDR3 region has 13 residues.

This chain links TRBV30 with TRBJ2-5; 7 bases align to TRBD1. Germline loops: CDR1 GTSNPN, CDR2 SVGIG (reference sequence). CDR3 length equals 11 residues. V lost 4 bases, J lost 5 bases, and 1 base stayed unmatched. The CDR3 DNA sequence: TGTGCCTGGAACAGGGGCGAGACCCAGTACTTC. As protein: CAWNRGETQYF.

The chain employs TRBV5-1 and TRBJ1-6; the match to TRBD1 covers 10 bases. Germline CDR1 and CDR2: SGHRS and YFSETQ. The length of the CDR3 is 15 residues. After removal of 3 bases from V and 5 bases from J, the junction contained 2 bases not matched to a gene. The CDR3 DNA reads TGCGCCAGCAGCTGGGACAGGGGTGATAATTCACCCCTCCACTTT. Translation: CASSWDRGDNSPLHF.

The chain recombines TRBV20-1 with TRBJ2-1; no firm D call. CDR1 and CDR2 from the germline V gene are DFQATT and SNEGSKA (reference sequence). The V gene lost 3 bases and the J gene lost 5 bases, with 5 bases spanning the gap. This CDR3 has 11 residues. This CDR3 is CSASNDNEQFF. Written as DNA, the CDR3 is TGCAGTGCTAGTAACGACAATGAGCAGTTCTTC.

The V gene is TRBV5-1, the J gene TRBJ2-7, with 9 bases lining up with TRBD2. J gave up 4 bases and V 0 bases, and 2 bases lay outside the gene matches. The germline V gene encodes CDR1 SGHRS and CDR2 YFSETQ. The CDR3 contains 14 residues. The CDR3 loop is CASSLVLAGYEQYF. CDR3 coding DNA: TGCGCCAGCAGCTTGGTTCTAGCGGGGTACGAGCAGTACTTC.